Each of the 20 T cell receptor beta chains below was sequenced from the same sample in a study of cytomegalovirus exposure and HLA in healthy donors listed by TCRdb under 2017. Libraries were built with the immunoSEQ multiplex PCR assay. For the multiplex PCR, a mixture combining 60 forward primers for TCR Vbeta segments and 13 reverse primers for TCR Jbeta segments was used. TCRdb re-hosts the immuneACCESS table, in-frame sequences only. Its copies lack some clones; in the studies checked, an unresolved V gene accounts for under half of them, and the cause for the rest is not known. Counted in this sample were 65,000 to 100,000 clones; around 80% of them appeared once. Roughly 2% of the sample lies in the top ten. The specimen was PBMCs. The source of these receptors is a man aged 40-49 years in good health and CMV-seronegative.

This chain joins TRBV19 and TRBJ1-2; the match to TRBD1 covers 7 bases. Germline trimming cut 7 bases from V and 2 bases from J; bases unmatched to any gene: 4. Germline lookup yields CDR1 LNHDA and CDR2 SQIVND (reference sequence). There are 13 residues in the CDR3. The chain's CDR3 is CASNSQGNYGYTF. CDR3 in DNA: TGTGCCAGTAATTCACAGGGGAACTATGGCTACACCTTC.

This clone was detected once. V is TRBV25-1 and J is TRBJ2-7; D gene uncertain. V lost 1 base, J lost 1 base, and 8 bases lay in between. The CDR3 is 14 residues long. Germline CDR1 is MGHDK and CDR2 is SYGVNS. The CDR3, as DNA: TGTGCCAGCAGTGAATCAACAGCATCCTACGAGCAGTACTTC. Its translation is CASSESTASYEQYF.

This chain connects TRBV5-1 to TRBJ1-2, with TRBD1 identical over 7 bases. V trimming: 4 bases; J trimming: 0 bases; junction bases outside the gene matches: 18. This CDR3 region has 19 residues. Germline V CDR1 and CDR2: SGHRS, YFSETQ. CDR3 residues: CASSPTLTADRYSNYGYTF. CDR3 in DNA: TGCGCCAGCAGCCCCACATTAACGGCGGACAGGTATTCTAACTATGGCTACACCTTC. Filled out from reference TRBV5-1 and TRBJ1-2, the complete variable domain reads KAGVTQTPRYLIKTRGQQVTLSCSPISGHRSVSWYQQTPGQGLQFLFEYFSETQRNKGNFPGRFSGRQFSNSRSEMNVSTLELGDSALYLCASSPTLTADRYSNYGYTFGSGTRLTVV.

This rearrangement joins TRBV2 to TRBJ2-7; 10 nucleotides match TRBD1. The CDR3 has 14 residues. J was trimmed by 8 bases and V by 5 bases; bases with no gene match: 9. Germline values: CDR1 SNHLY, CDR2 FYNNEI. The CDR3 coding sequence is TGTGCCAGCAGTCGAGCCGGGACAGGGGAAAAGCAGTACTTC. Its protein product is CASSRAGTGEKQYF.

The chain employs TRBV7-9 and TRBJ1-2; D is unresolved. Germline CDR1 and CDR2: SEHNR and FQNEAQ (reference sequence). This CDR3 region has 13 residues. The germline V and J ends were trimmed by 5 bases and 4 bases, with 11 bases remaining between them. This chain's CDR3 is CASSPENGYGYTF. In DNA form, the CDR3 reads TGTGCCAGCAGCCCCGAGAATGGCTATGGCTACACCTTC.

This chain joins TRBV19 and TRBJ1-2; possible D gene TRBD1, 5 bases. V was shortened by 7 bases and J by 7 bases, with 13 bases between the two germline ends. Per the germline V gene, CDR1 is LNHDA and CDR2 is SQIVND (reference sequence). This CDR3 has 12 residues. CDR3 in DNA: TGTGCCAGTATTGATTGGGGCTTTGGCTACACCTTC. Protein: CASIDWGFGYTF. Drawing the rest from reference TRBV19 and TRBJ1-2, the complete variable domain is DGGITQSPKYLFRKEGQNVTLSCEQNLNHDAMYWYRQDPGQGLRLIYYSQIVNDFQKGDIAEGYSVSREKKESFPLTVTSAQKNPTAFYLCASIDWGFGYTFGSGTRLTVV.

This clone was counted once. The rearrangement links TRBV15 to TRBJ2-7; 9 bases align to TRBD1. V lost 5 bases and J lost 5; bases outside the gene matches: 10. Germline loops: CDR1 LNHNV, CDR2 YYDKDF (reference sequence). The CDR3 runs 15 residues. CDR3 sequence: CATSGPDRGGHEQYF. DNA for the CDR3: TGTGCCACCAGCGGCCCGGACAGGGGAGGACACGAGCAGTACTTC.

The V gene is TRBV6-5, the J gene TRBJ2-7; 8 bases map to TRBD1. V dropped 7 bases and J dropped 3; count of bases not matched to a gene: 11. CDR3 size: 15 residues. Looked up from germline, CDR1 is MNHEY and CDR2 is SVGAGI. The CDR3 bases are TGTGCCAGCACTTCCACCGGGACAGGAATCTACGAGCAGTACTTC. Translating gives CASTSTGTGIYEQYF.

This rearrangement joins TRBV29-1 to TRBJ1-2; unclear D gene. V lost 4 bases and J lost 8, with 11 bases in between. Looked up from germline, CDR1 is SQVTM and CDR2 is ANQGSEA. CDR3 size: 11 residues. In DNA form, the CDR3 reads TGCAGCGTTGTTGGCAGAAAAGGCTACACCTTC. This sequence encodes CSVVGRKGYTF.

The table lists this clone with a count of one. The rearrangement joins TRBV7-9 to TRBJ2-1; 9 nucleotides align to TRBD1. Germline V CDR1 and CDR2: SEHNR, FQNEAQ (reference sequence). The junction had 6 bases not matched to a gene; V was cut back by 8 bases and J by 4 bases. The CDR3 is made up of 14 amino acids. CDR3 in amino acids: CASGGTGTYNEQFF. The DNA of the CDR3 is TGTGCCAGCGGCGGGACAGGGACTTACAATGAGCAGTTCTTC.

The sample holds a few counts of this clone. Within the sample, other DNA sequences also encode this same CDR3. V is TRBV10-2 and J is TRBJ1-1, with a tentative D call TRBD1 (5 bases). Between the trimmed V and J ends, which lost 2 bases and 10 bases, there was a span of 11 bases. Germline V gene sequence: CDR1 WSHSY, CDR2 SAAADI. This CDR3 has 12 residues. CDR3 loop: CASSEVQGRAFF. CDR3 nucleotide sequence: TGCGCCAGCAGTGAGGTGCAGGGCCGAGCTTTCTTT.

This chain links TRBV5-8 with TRBJ2-7; D gene uncertain. The CDR3 runs 17 residues. V gave up 6 bases and J gave up 0 bases, with 22 bases separating them. The V gene's germline CDR1 is SGHTS and CDR2 YDEGEE. CDR3: CASTRGYPPRSSYEQYF. Written as DNA, the CDR3 is TGTGCCAGCACCCGTGGCTACCCACCTCGGAGCTCCTACGAGCAGTACTTC.

The chain links TRBV7-2 to TRBJ2-7; weak D call: TRBD2 (8 bases). CDR1 and CDR2 (germline): SGHTA, FQGNSA. V shed 5 bases and J shed 2 bases, with 16 bases lying between them. The CDR3 totals 15 residues. The CDR3 loop is CASSLGGGTAYEQYF. DNA of the CDR3: TGTGCCAGCAGCCTCGGGGGGGGGACAGCCTACGAGCAGTACTTC.

Written as DNA, the CDR3 is TGTGCCACCAGCACAAGTAGCGGGGGGTTGACAGATACGCAGTATTTT. Translating it yields CATSTSSGGLTDTQYF. This chain connects TRBV15 to TRBJ2-3; 10 bases match TRBD2. The CDR3 totals 16 residues. The germline CDR1 and CDR2 sequences are LNHNV and YYDKDF (reference sequence). Trimming at V came to 4 bases and at J to 3 bases, leaving 7 bases not matched to a gene.

The chain joins TRBV29-1 to TRBJ2-1, with 9 bases matching TRBD2. The CDR3 has 15 amino acids. The germline V gene has CDR1 SQVTM and CDR2 ANQGSEA. V lost 3 bases, J lost 9 bases, and 12 bases stayed unmatched. The CDR3 sequence: CSVEARGRAYGEQFF. CDR3 coding DNA: TGCAGCGTTGAGGCCCGCGGGAGGGCCTATGGTGAGCAGTTCTTC.

The chain has TRBV18 and TRBJ1-1; 9 nucleotides line up with TRBD1. This CDR3 region has 17 residues. The trim removed 0 bases at V and 5 bases at J, leaving 10 bases unmatched. Germline assignment: CDR1 KGHSH and CDR2 LQKENI. CDR3 protein: CASSPPGTGWRATEAFF. CDR3 DNA sequence: TGTGCCAGCTCACCACCGGGGACAGGGTGGAGAGCGACTGAAGCTTTCTTT. Complete variable domain (other parts from reference TRBV18 and TRBJ1-1): NAGVMQNPRHLVRRRGQEARLRCSPMKGHSHVYWYRQLPEEGLKFMVYLQKENIIDESGMPKERFSAEFPKEGPSILRIQQVVRGDSAAYFCASSPPGTGWRATEAFFGQGTRLTVV.

This clone was picked up a small number of times. The chain uses TRBV19 and TRBJ2-1; perhaps TRBD1 as D (5 bases). With 10 bases removed from V and 0 bases from J, the gap between germline ends came to 10 bases. This CDR3 spans 13 amino acids. Germline CDR1 reads LNHDA; CDR2 reads SQIVND (reference sequence). Here the CDR3 DNA reads TGTGCCACCCAGACAGCCTCCTACAATGAGCAGTTCTTC. This sequence encodes CATQTASYNEQFF.

This clone was seen more than once but under ten times. The J gene is TRBJ2-7, the V gene TRBV15; D not resolved. The germline CDR1 and CDR2 sequences are LNHNV and YYDKDF (reference sequence). Trimming left V 11 bases short and J 9 bases short, with 20 bases between. CDR3 length: 12 amino acids. The CDR3 coding sequence is TGTGCCCCCTCTATTTGGCTAGGTGCGCAGTACTTC. Translated, it gives CAPSIWLGAQYF.

Turning to this clone: The sample carries other DNA sequences with the same CDR3. The CDR3 protein is CASSVSGQGGTEAFF. The DNA for the CDR3 is TGTGCCAGCAGCGTATCGGGACAGGGAGGGACTGAAGCTTTCTTT. The rearrangement links TRBV9 to TRBJ1-1; 9 bases line up with TRBD1. The CDR3 totals 15 residues. Germline V gene sequence: CDR1 SGDLS, CDR2 YYNGEE. The junction had 6 bases not matched to a gene; V was cut back by 1 base and J by 5 bases. The variable domain in full, completed from reference TRBV9 and TRBJ1-1, reads DSGVTQTPKHLITATGQRVTLRCSPRSGDLSVYWYQQSLDQGLQFLIQYYNGEERAKGNILERFSAQQFPDLHSELNLSSLELGDSALYFCASSVSGQGGTEAFFGQGTRLTVV.

The rearrangement joins TRBV6-1 to TRBJ1-1, with D possibly TRBD1 on 6 matching bases. The CDR3 loop spans 13 amino acids. Trimming stripped 3 bases from V and 3 bases from J, with 8 bases between. The germline gives CDR1 MNHNS, CDR2 SASEGT. The CDR3 nucleotides are TGTGCCAGCAGTGAGGGGGCGCACACTGAAGCTTTCTTT. Encoded protein: CASSEGAHTEAFF.